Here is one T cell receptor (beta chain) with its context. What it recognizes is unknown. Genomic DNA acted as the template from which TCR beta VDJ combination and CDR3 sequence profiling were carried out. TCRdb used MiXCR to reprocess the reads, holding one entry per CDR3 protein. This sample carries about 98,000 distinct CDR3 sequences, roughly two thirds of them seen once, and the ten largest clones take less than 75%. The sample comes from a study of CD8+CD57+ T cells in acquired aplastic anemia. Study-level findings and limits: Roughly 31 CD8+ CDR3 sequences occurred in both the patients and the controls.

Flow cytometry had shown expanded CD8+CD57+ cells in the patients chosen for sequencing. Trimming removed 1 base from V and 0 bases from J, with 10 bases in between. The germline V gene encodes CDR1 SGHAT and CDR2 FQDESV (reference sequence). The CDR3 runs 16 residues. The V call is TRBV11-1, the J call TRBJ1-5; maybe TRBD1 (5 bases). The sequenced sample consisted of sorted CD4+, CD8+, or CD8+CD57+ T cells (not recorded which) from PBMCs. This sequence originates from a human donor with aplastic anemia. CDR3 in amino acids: CASSLEDSHSNQPQHF. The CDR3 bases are TGTGCCAGCAGCTTAGAAGACAGCCATAGCAATCAGCCCCAGCATTTT.